This T cell receptor (beta chain) was identified during a study of blood T cell repertoires in COVID-19. Turning to the study itself: Samples representing acute and convalescent COVID-19 were sourced from the United States, Italy and Spain. From T cells, B-cell-depleted T cells, or PBMCs came the material, which was cDNA or gDNA.

Authors' methods: Estimates of nucleated cell counts were drawn from the amplification of reference gene primers. Method: immunoSEQ multiplex PCR; TCRdb's copy keeps in-frame clones and lacks some. V, J and clone size reflect that table, while D and trimming were determined from the DNA. The sample lists about 120,000 clones; roughly 76% were seen once. The J segment lost 7 bases and the V segment lost 6 bases, leaving 8 bases of the junction unmatched. The CDR3 sequence is 13 residues long. This clonotype was obtained from a human donor in a cohort sampled during active COVID-19. Sequenced material: peripheral blood. The rearrangement links TRBV12-3 or TRBV12-4 to TRBJ1-2; 7 nucleotides line up with TRBD1. This CDR3 reads CASRRDSGSGYTF. Written as DNA, the CDR3 is TGTGCCAGCAGGAGGGACAGCGGCAGTGGCTACACCTTC.